This TCR beta chain came from a study of cytomegalovirus exposure and HLA in healthy donors (dated by TCRdb to the late 2010s). Concerning the study at large: The 666 repertoires of the first cohort and the 95 to 150 validation repertoires were produced on the same platform, according to a later analysis. The study aimed to test whether cataloging public T cell receptors could reveal signatures of past pathogen exposure. Besides the first cohort of 666 subjects, a separate validation cohort made up of some 110 different subjects was used. High-throughput TCR immunosequencing, statistical association of individual TCRs with disease status, and machine learning were combined to predict cytomegalovirus infection status.

Notes on this clone: No cognate antigen has been identified for it. One base away there is no much larger clone; base qualities are not given.

CDR1 and CDR2, per the germline V gene (reference sequence), are GTSNPN and SVGIG. The CDR3 contains 12 residues, cysteine and phenylalanine counted. Of all the DNA, just the CDR3 is kept, 36 bases in frame from base 1. Trimming accounts for 0 bases at V and 7 bases at J, while the number of junction bases matched to no gene is 2. What the research found in general, with its limitations: Most TCR sequences were seen in very few donors, while some public TCRs were found in many individuals. The classifier was reported to diagnose cytomegalovirus status with high specificity and sensitivity in both the original and validation cohorts. A few of the identified cytomegalovirus-associated TCR beta chains were confirmed in vitro to be specific for cytomegalovirus antigens. The authors suggested that the approach could potentially be generalized to other disease states and immunological phenotypes. A total of 150 or so TCR beta chains were listed by the study as associated with cytomegalovirus. All 120 or so repertoires were used to score co-occurrence in the validation cohort in a later analysis, because that analysis had no HLA typing for the cohort. Of the cluster scores, about 94% were above 0 in a later analysis, which found that TCRs clustered in the first cohort also tended to co-occur in the 120 or so validation repertoires.

Donors formed part of the validation cohort, which comprised approximately 130 subjects and was distinct from the first cohort of under 850 subjects. Libraries were built with the immunoSEQ multiplex PCR assay. In the paper's pipeline: A statistical classification framework was built for diagnosing cytomegalovirus status from the catalog of TCR beta chain sequences. TCRdb carries this immuneACCESS record with in-frame sequences only. Its versions omit some clonotypes, under half of them owing to an unresolved V gene in the studies checked, with the rest unexplained. The V and J calls and clone size were taken over from that table, and D and trimming were inferred from the DNA. This sample gives tens of thousands of clones in total; approximately 96% of them show up just once. The ten top clones hold roughly 4.7% of the sample.

The sequenced sample was PBMCs. The sequence links TRBV30 to TRBJ1-2; TRBD1 aligns with 7 central bases. This receptor was obtained from a woman between 18 and 30 years old in good health and CMV-seropositive. The CDR3 sequence is CAWSVTGAGYTF. The bases read TGTGCCTGGAGTGTTACAGGGGCTGGCTACACCTTC.